This entry lists 2 T cell receptor beta chains sequenced from one sample in a study of blood T cell repertoires in COVID-19. Profiling relied on immunoSEQ multiplex PCR, and the TCRdb table lists in-frame clones only, not all of them. The profile covers 180,000 or so clones, with around 85% appearing a single time and 0.95% to 1.5% taken by the ten largest. The sequenced sample was peripheral blood. Receptors were obtained from a man in his 60s who had recovered from COVID-19.

The chain has TRBV6-5 and TRBJ1-2, with 7 bases that match TRBD1. Unmatched junction bases numbered 7, after V lost 5 bases and J lost 1 base. This CDR3 contains 15 residues. Germline loops: CDR1 MNHEY, CDR2 SVGAGI. The CDR3 region is CASSRGDSYNYGYTF. CDR3 DNA sequence: TGTGCCAGCAGTCGTGGGGACAGTTATAACTATGGCTACACCTTC.

The CDR3 protein is CASSFPGELFF. In nucleotides, the CDR3 is TGTGCCAGCAGCTTCCCGGGGGAGCTGTTTTTT. The V gene is TRBV7-2, the J gene TRBJ2-2, with D uncertain. The CDR3 is made up of 11 amino acids. Between the trimmed V and J ends, which lost 3 bases and 8 bases, there was a span of 4 bases. Germline values: CDR1 SGHTA, CDR2 FQGNSA.